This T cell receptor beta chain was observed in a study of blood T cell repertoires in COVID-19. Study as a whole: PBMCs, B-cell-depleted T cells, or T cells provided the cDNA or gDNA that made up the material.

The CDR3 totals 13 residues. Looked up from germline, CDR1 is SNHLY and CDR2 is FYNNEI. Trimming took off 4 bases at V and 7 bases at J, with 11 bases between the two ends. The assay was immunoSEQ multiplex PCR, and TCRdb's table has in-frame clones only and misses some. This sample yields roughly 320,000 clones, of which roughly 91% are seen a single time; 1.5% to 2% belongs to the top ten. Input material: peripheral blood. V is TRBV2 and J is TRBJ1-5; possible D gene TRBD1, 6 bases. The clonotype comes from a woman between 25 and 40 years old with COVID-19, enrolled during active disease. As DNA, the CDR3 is TGTGCCAGCAGTGGGGGGCTAGGGCAGCCCCAGCATTTT. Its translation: CASSGGLGQPQHF.